These T cell receptor beta chains were read from a single sample in a study of T cells in Graves' hyperthyroidism and ophthalmopathy. TCRdb re-derived calls from the multiplex PCR reads in MiXCR, one entry per CDR3 protein. The sample holds about 500,000 distinct CDR3 sequences, approximately 15% seen once. The source material was blood. Receptors were obtained from a woman aged 18-35 years with Graves' hyperthyroidism. Each CDR3 is given without its conserved first and last residue. The order of the fields is J gene, V gene, CDR3 length, clone size, D gene, CDR3 protein. The D gene is left open where the match is weak. Clone size is given for some rows only: seen once, a few or many times, or a class if the clone is expanded.

TRBJ1-2 TRBV3-1 11 many - ASSQVQNYGYT
TRBJ1-2 TRBV18 14 few - ASSPLPAGKDYGYT
TRBJ2-7 TRBV7-2 10 many - ASSLALYEQY
TRBJ2-5 TRBV20-1 12 many - SAREGSSAETQY
TRBJ1-6 TRBV4-3 12 - - ASSQDGGLSPLH
TRBJ1-6 TRBV12-3/TRBV12-4 11 - - ASSFKYNSPPH
TRBJ2-1 TRBV3-1 11 - TRBD1 ASQDRGNNEQF
TRBJ2-5 TRBV18 11 many - ASSLAPQETQY
TRBJ1-5 TRBV24-1 11 many - ATSSSSNQPQH
TRBJ1-5 TRBV19 10 many - ASSIGNQPQH
TRBJ1-2 TRBV20-1 13 many - SARNDGGLPLGYT
TRBJ1-1 TRBV7-2 13 many TRBD1 ASSFMDRMNTEAF
TRBJ2-3 TRBV3-1 13 many TRBD2 ASSSSGVGTDTQY
TRBJ2-1 TRBV9 13 many TRBD2 ASSVSGGATNEQF
TRBJ2-1 TRBV3-1 9 many - ASSVENEQF
TRBJ2-3 TRBV5-4 15 - TRBD2 ASSDRTSGGAADTQY
TRBJ2-1 TRBV20-1 13 - TRBD2 SAPYSGISYNEQF
TRBJ2-7 TRBV30 11 - - AWGAQGGYEQY
TRBJ2-5 TRBV29-1 9 many TRBD1 SVGTGETQY
TRBJ1-6 TRBV27 13 - TRBD1 ASTFSGTGESPLH
TRBJ2-1 TRBV29-1 14 many TRBD1 SVGGARDRGYNEQF
TRBJ2-3 TRBV20-1 13 many TRBD2 SAPLLAVPTDTQY
TRBJ2-2 TRBV7-9 14 many - ASSPIAALNTGELF
TRBJ2-1 TRBV6-2/TRBV6-3 17 - TRBD2 ASSYDTSGGRPSYNEQF
TRBJ2-5 TRBV19 13 - TRBD2 ASSTGGKVLETQY
TRBJ2-1 TRBV24-1 9 many - ATSDFHEQF
TRBJ2-1 TRBV11-2 8 many - ASGYNEQF
TRBJ1-4 TRBV2 13 - TRBD1 ASSEATGGDEKLF
TRBJ2-3 TRBV6-2/TRBV6-3 12 many - ASRDLLDRDTQY
TRBJ1-1 TRBV20-1 13 - - SARGGRSHFTEAF